This TCR beta chain was profiled in a study of cytomegalovirus exposure and HLA in healthy donors. Overall study findings and caveats: Relative to equally common others, HLA-associated TCR beta chains showed greater clonal expansion in a later analysis. A cluster of highly shared sequence variants was likely a sequencing artifact. By a later analysis, the bulk of CMV-associated TCR beta chains appeared HLA-restricted.

13 Jbeta primers and 60 Vbeta primers were used for the PCR. Method: immunoSEQ multiplex PCR; TCRdb's copy keeps in-frame clones and lacks some. The profile shows about 240,000 clones, 82% of them singletons. A remark on this clone: Its antigen is not known.

The germline V gene has CDR1 SEHNR and CDR2 FQNEAQ (reference sequence). Deletions cut 5 bases from V and 0 bases from J, with 7 bases between. CDR3 length: 14 residues. Sequenced sample: PBMCs. The TCR originated in a middle-aged woman in good health and CMV-seropositive. The chain carries TRBV7-9 and TRBJ2-2; D gene uncertain. CDR3 in amino acids: CASSPSPNTGELFF. In DNA form, the CDR3 reads TGTGCCAGCAGCCCCTCCCCGAACACCGGGGAGCTGTTTTTT.